These T cell receptor beta chains were read from a single sample in a study of T cells in Graves' hyperthyroidism and ophthalmopathy. MiXCR, applied by TCRdb to the multiplex PCR reads, yields one record per CDR3 protein. The repertoire includes about 280,000 distinct CDR3 sequences, 20% to 30% of them detected once, and more than 25% sits in the top ten. Sequenced: blood. These receptors came from a man aged 35-49 years with Graves' hyperthyroidism that later progressed to Graves' ophthalmopathy. The CDR3 runs from the conserved cysteine through the conserved F or W. A D gene is named only where the DNA matches it firmly. The listing skips clone size in some rows; elsewhere it reads once, few, many or a size class.

size: few; V: TRBV6-1; J: TRBJ1-1; D: -; DNA: TGTGCCATCGTAGGGCCGTACACTGAAGCTTTCTTT; CDR3: CAIVGPYTEAFF
size: many; V: TRBV20-1; J: TRBJ1-5; D: -; DNA: TGCAGTGCTAGAGATAAAGGGTCCCAGCCCCAGCATTTT; CDR3: CSARDKGSQPQHF
size: -; V: TRBV2; J: TRBJ2-7; D: -; DNA: TGTGCCAGCAGAGGGGGGACAGCGTCCTACGAGCAGTACTTC; CDR3: CASRGGTASYEQYF
size: many; V: TRBV10-3; J: TRBJ1-5; D: TRBD1; DNA: TGTGCCATCAAACAGGGGTTGGATCAGCCCCAGCATTTT; CDR3: CAIKQGLDQPQHF
size: -; V: TRBV30; J: TRBJ1-1; D: TRBD1; DNA: TGTGCCTGGAGAAGGACAGGCCAGACTGAAGCTTTCTTT; CDR3: CAWRRTGQTEAFF
size: many; V: TRBV9; J: TRBJ2-2; D: TRBD2; DNA: TGTGCCAGCAGCGCGCGGACTAGCGGGAGGAATATGGACACCGGGGAGCTGTTTTTT; CDR3: CASSARTSGRNMDTGELFF
size: many; V: TRBV24-1; J: TRBJ2-2; D: -; DNA: TGTGCCACCAGTGACTGGACGGCCACCGGGGAGCTGTTTTTT; CDR3: CATSDWTATGELFF
size: few; V: TRBV6-1; J: TRBJ2-7; D: TRBD1; DNA: TGTGCCAGCAAACCCGGACAGGGGGCTGGGAGCGAGCAGTACTTC; CDR3: CASKPGQGAGSEQYF
size: many; V: TRBV5-1; J: TRBJ2-7; D: -; DNA: TGCGCCAGCAGGGGTCCGTTCTACGAGCAGTACTTC; CDR3: CASRGPFYEQYF
size: few; V: TRBV18; J: TRBJ2-7; D: -; DNA: TGTGCCAGCTCACCACCGTCGGCCTTCTACGAGCAGTACTTC; CDR3: CASSPPSAFYEQYF
size: few; V: TRBV4-1; J: TRBJ1-3; D: -; DNA: TGCGCCAGCAGCCGCCGGGACACCTCGAGCTCTGGAAACACCATATATTTT; CDR3: CASSRRDTSSSGNTIYF
size: many; V: TRBV10-3; J: TRBJ1-6; D: -; DNA: TGTGCCATCAGGTGGGACCGCCATAATTCACCCCTCCACTTT; CDR3: CAIRWDRHNSPLHF
size: few; V: TRBV2; J: TRBJ2-7; D: TRBD2; DNA: TGTGCCAGCAGCGATGTAGCGGGAGGGACGCAGTACTTC; CDR3: CASSDVAGGTQYF
size: many; V: TRBV15; J: TRBJ2-1; D: -; DNA: TGTGCCACCAGCAACCGGGGACTGGCCAACAATGAGCAGTTCTTC; CDR3: CATSNRGLANNEQFF
size: -; V: TRBV6-4; J: TRBJ2-1; D: TRBD1; DNA: TGTGCCAGCAGTGACCCGGGACAGGGTTACAATGAGCAGTTCTTC; CDR3: CASSDPGQGYNEQFF
size: -; V: TRBV9; J: TRBJ1-3; D: -; DNA: TGTGCCAGCAGCATCGGGACGGCCTCTGGAAACACCATATATTTT; CDR3: CASSIGTASGNTIYF
size: many; V: TRBV27; J: TRBJ1-1; D: TRBD1; DNA: TGTGCCAGCAGTTTTTCCCGGACAGGCGGTAAGAACACTGAAGCTTTCTTT; CDR3: CASSFSRTGGKNTEAFF
size: once; V: TRBV6-5; J: TRBJ2-2; D: -; DNA: TGTGCCAGCAGTTACTCGGGGGCCGCGAACACCGGGGAGCTGTTTTTT; CDR3: CASSYSGAANTGELFF
size: -; V: TRBV6-1; J: TRBJ2-5; D: TRBD2; DNA: TGTGCCAGCAGCCAGACTAGCGGGAGGGCCTGGGAGACCCAGTACTTC; CDR3: CASSQTSGRAWETQYF
size: many; V: TRBV20-1; J: TRBJ1-2; D: TRBD1; DNA: TGCAGTGCTAACCCGGGACAGGGGGTCTTTACCCACTATGGCTACACCTTC; CDR3: CSANPGQGVFTHYGYTF
size: few; V: TRBV6-1; J: TRBJ2-5; D: -; DNA: TGTGCCAGCAGTCGAAGCCTAGGGGTTCAAGAGACCCAGTACTTC; CDR3: CASSRSLGVQETQYF
size: many; V: TRBV4-2; J: TRBJ2-7; D: TRBD2; DNA: TGTGCCAGCAGCCCGGGACTAGCGTGGGAAGACTACGAGCAGTACTTC; CDR3: CASSPGLAWEDYEQYF
size: many; V: TRBV24-1; J: TRBJ2-7; D: TRBD1; DNA: TGTGCCACCAGTGCTCGCCGGGACAGGGGCTACGAGCAGTACTTC; CDR3: CATSARRDRGYEQYF
size: few; V: TRBV10-2; J: TRBJ2-4; D: -; DNA: TGCGCCAGCAGTGACAGGGGACAAAACATTCAGTACTTC; CDR3: CASSDRGQNIQYF
size: many; V: TRBV24-1; J: TRBJ1-1; D: -; DNA: TGTGCCACCAGTGATTCCGCACTCCCGACCGGGACGGGAGCTTTCTTT; CDR3: CATSDSALPTGTGAFF
size: many; V: TRBV7-9; J: TRBJ2-7; D: TRBD2; DNA: TGTGCCAGCAGCTCTAGCGGGAGAGGCGAGCAGTACTTC; CDR3: CASSSSGRGEQYF
size: many; V: TRBV28; J: TRBJ1-5; D: -; DNA: TGTGCCACCGGGGGGGGCAATCAGCCCCAGCATTTT; CDR3: CATGGGNQPQHF
size: many; V: TRBV6-5; J: TRBJ2-7; D: TRBD2; DNA: TGTGCCAGCAGTTCCCTGGCGGGGGAGGCCCTCGAGCAGTACTTC; CDR3: CASSSLAGEALEQYF
size: many; V: TRBV12-3/TRBV12-4; J: TRBJ2-2; D: -; DNA: TGTGCCAGCAGTTTGCCAGGAGGGAACACCGGGGAGCTGTTTTTT; CDR3: CASSLPGGNTGELFF
size: many; V: TRBV7-3; J: TRBJ1-2; D: TRBD1; DNA: TGTGCCAGCAGTCGAGACAGGGGGCATCGCTACACCTTC; CDR3: CASSRDRGHRYTF
size: -; V: TRBV7-8; J: TRBJ1-1; D: -; DNA: TGTGCCAGCGGGCCCGCGAGGACTGAAGCTTTCTTT; CDR3: CASGPARTEAFF
size: few; V: TRBV18; J: TRBJ1-6; D: -; DNA: TGTGCCAGCTCATCCAAAAACGACATGGGTAATTCACCCCTCCACTTT; CDR3: CASSSKNDMGNSPLHF
size: many; V: TRBV20-1; J: TRBJ2-7; D: -; DNA: TGCAGTGCTAGACCCGGGGCCCACGGGAACCAGTACTTC; CDR3: CSARPGAHGNQYF
size: many; V: TRBV11-1; J: TRBJ2-5; D: TRBD2; DNA: TGTGCCAGCAGCTTCGGGGGGAAGACTAGCGGATTCCAAGAGACCCAGTACTTC; CDR3: CASSFGGKTSGFQETQYF
size: few; V: TRBV12-3/TRBV12-4; J: TRBJ2-7; D: TRBD1; DNA: TGTGCCAGCAGGCCCGGGACAGGGTTCGGCGAGCAGTACTTC; CDR3: CASRPGTGFGEQYF
size: -; V: TRBV20-1; J: TRBJ2-6; D: -; DNA: TGCAGTGCAAAGACAGCGACCGACTCTGGGGCCAACGTCCTGACTTTC; CDR3: CSAKTATDSGANVLTF
size: many; V: TRBV12-3/TRBV12-4; J: TRBJ1-1; D: -; DNA: TGTGCCAGCAGTTTAGGGCAGTCTGTCACTGAAGCTTTCTTT; CDR3: CASSLGQSVTEAFF
size: -; V: TRBV4-1; J: TRBJ2-2; D: TRBD2; DNA: TGCGCCAGCAGCCAAGAGGGACTAGCGGGAGTCATCGACACCGGGGAGCTGTTTTTT; CDR3: CASSQEGLAGVIDTGELFF
size: many; V: TRBV29-1; J: TRBJ1-1; D: -; DNA: TGCAGCGGCGGAGTAGGGATGAACACTGAAGCTTTCTTT; CDR3: CSGGVGMNTEAFF
size: many; V: TRBV2; J: TRBJ2-2; D: TRBD1; DNA: TGTGCCAGCAGTCCCGGGACAGGGATCACCGGGGAGCTGTTTTTT; CDR3: CASSPGTGITGELFF
size: many; V: TRBV20-1; J: TRBJ1-4; D: -; DNA: TGCAGTGCTGTAACGCCTGGCCTTAATGAAAAACTGTTTTTT; CDR3: CSAVTPGLNEKLFF
size: -; V: TRBV6-2/TRBV6-3; J: TRBJ2-7; D: TRBD1; DNA: TGTGCCAGCTCACCACCGACAGGGCGGACTTCCTACGAGCAGTACTTC; CDR3: CASSPPTGRTSYEQYF
size: many; V: TRBV7-9; J: TRBJ1-2; D: -; DNA: TGTGCCAGCAGCTTAGGGAGCGCTATCGGCTACACCTTC; CDR3: CASSLGSAIGYTF
size: many; V: TRBV3-1; J: TRBJ2-7; D: TRBD2; DNA: TGTGCCAGCAGCCAAGTTCTGCGGGAGGGCCCCTACGAGCAGTACTTC; CDR3: CASSQVLREGPYEQYF
size: -; V: TRBV5-1; J: TRBJ1-1; D: TRBD1; DNA: TGCGCCAGCAGCTTGGTGAGGACAGGGGCTAACACTGAAGCTTTCTTT; CDR3: CASSLVRTGANTEAFF
size: many; V: TRBV6-5; J: TRBJ2-7; D: -; DNA: TGTGCCAGCAGTACTGGACTTCTAATGAGTTTACAGTACTTC; CDR3: CASSTGLLMSLQYF
size: few; V: TRBV7-8; J: TRBJ2-7; D: TRBD1; DNA: TGTGCCAGCAGCCTAAGGGGGCTCGAGCAGTACTTC; CDR3: CASSLRGLEQYF
size: many; V: TRBV20-1; J: TRBJ1-2; D: -; DNA: TGCAGTGCTACCCTCCGGGGAGGCGGCTACACCTTC; CDR3: CSATLRGGGYTF
size: -; V: TRBV30; J: TRBJ2-5; D: TRBD1; DNA: TGTGCCTGGAGTGGGAAGGGGGCAAGGGAGACCCAGTACTTC; CDR3: CAWSGKGARETQYF
size: few; V: TRBV28; J: TRBJ2-5; D: -; DNA: TGTGCCAGCAGTCCAACAGGGTACCAAGAGACCCAGTACTTC; CDR3: CASSPTGYQETQYF
size: many; V: TRBV5-5; J: TRBJ2-5; D: TRBD2; DNA: TGTGCCAGCACCGCCATAGGTGGCGGGAGTGGCCAAGAGACCCAGTACTTC; CDR3: CASTAIGGGSGQETQYF
size: many; V: TRBV7-9; J: TRBJ1-1; D: TRBD1; DNA: TGTGCCAGCAGACCCGACAGGGCCTTGAACACTGAAGCTTTCTTT; CDR3: CASRPDRALNTEAFF
size: few; V: TRBV4-1; J: TRBJ2-7; D: TRBD1; DNA: TGCGCCAGCAGCCCGGACAGGTTCTCTTTTTCCTACGAGCAGTACTTC; CDR3: CASSPDRFSFSYEQYF